This T cell receptor (beta chain) was observed in a study of blood T cell repertoires in COVID-19. Study details: Samples came from the United States, Italy and Spain, spanning acute and convalescent COVID-19. T cells, B-cell-depleted T cells, or PBMCs provided the cDNA or gDNA that served as material.

As handled by the study authors: Amplified reference gene primers provided the basis for estimating nucleated cell counts. The protocol was immunoSEQ multiplex PCR, while the TCRdb copy is restricted to in-frame clones and leaves out a portion. V, J and clone size were drawn from that table, and D and trimming were deduced from the DNA. The sample has roughly 70,000 clones, 80% seen once. The length of the CDR3 is 16 residues. The ends lost 0 bases at V and 5 bases at J; junction bases unmatched: 7. CDR1 and CDR2 (germline): SGDLS, YYNGEE. The receptor was isolated from a human donor in a cohort sampled during active COVID-19. Material: peripheral blood. This chain joins TRBV9 and TRBJ2-2, with TRBD2 matching over 7 bases. CDR3 bases: TGTGCCAGCAGCGTAGGGGTTGGGAGGGCGACCGGGGAGCTGTTTTTT. Its translation: CASSVGVGRATGELFF.